This is a list of T cell receptor beta chains from one sample in a study of human T cells and chemical hapten exposure. TCRdb redid the calling of the RACE reads with MiXCR, one entry per CDR3 protein. The sample carries about 380,000 distinct CDR3 sequences, 4.8% recorded once. The starting material was whole blood, obtained in connection with sensitization to the hapten diphenylcyclopropenone (DPC). Receptor source: a woman aged 45-65 years with alopecia areata. Some clones in this sample may be carry-over from other donors' samples. The CDR3 runs from the conserved cysteine through the conserved F or W. A D gene is named only where the DNA matches it firmly. The size entry is marked missing in some rows and otherwise reads once, few, many or a size class.

J gene,V gene,clone size,D gene,CDR3 DNA,CDR3 protein
TRBJ2-1,TRBV19,few,NA,TGTGCCAGTAGTAGGCCCCCTAGCAGTTCCCCTTCCTACAATGAGCAGTTCTTC,CASSRPPSSSPSYNEQFF
TRBJ2-2,TRBV12-5,many,NA,TGTGCTAGTGGTTTTCCAGGGAGGACGGCCACCGGGGAGCTGTTTTTT,CASGFPGRTATGELFF
TRBJ1-1,TRBV7-8,NA,NA,TGTGCCAGCAGCTTAGTCCCCTCCTGGGGGGGAACGGACACTGAAGCTTTCTTT,CASSLVPSWGGTDTEAFF
TRBJ1-1,TRBV9,NA,NA,TGTGCCAGCAGCGTAGGATCAGTGAACACTGAAGCTTTCTTT,CASSVGSVNTEAFF
TRBJ2-3,TRBV28,many,NA,TGTGCCAGCAGGATCACCACAGATACGCAGTATTTT,CASRITTDTQYF
TRBJ1-4,TRBV27,few,TRBD1,TGTGCCAGCAGTTTCCTCACGCAGGGGGTCGAAAAACTGTTTTTT,CASSFLTQGVEKLFF
TRBJ1-6,TRBV12-3/TRBV12-4,many,TRBD1,TGTGCCAGCAGTGGGACAGGGCCGCAGAATTCACCCCTCCACTTT,CASSGTGPQNSPLHF
TRBJ2-7,TRBV4-2,many,NA,TGTGCCAGCAGCCAAGTGGAAACTTTGGGGGAGAACGAGCAGTACTTC,CASSQVETLGENEQYF
TRBJ1-5,TRBV28,few,NA,TGTGCCAGCATCAAACAGGGCGGTCAGCCCCAGCATTTT,CASIKQGGQPQHF
TRBJ2-1,TRBV9,few,NA,TGTGCCAGCAGCTCCCGGGGACTCTCCTACAATGAGCAGTTCTTC,CASSSRGLSYNEQFF
TRBJ1-2,TRBV6-6,few,TRBD1,TGTGCCATCACTCCCGACAGGGTCGGTGGCTACACCTTC,CAITPDRVGGYTF
TRBJ1-5,TRBV6-6,many,TRBD1,TGTGCCAGCAGTTGGGTCAACAGGGGGCCCCAGCCCCAGCATTTT,CASSWVNRGPQPQHF
TRBJ1-4,TRBV27,few,NA,TGTGCCAGCAGTTTGTCCGGGTCTCCTAATGAAAAACTGTTTTTT,CASSLSGSPNEKLFF
TRBJ1-4,TRBV7-9,many,NA,TGTGCCAGCAGCGAGGGACACCGTAATGAAAAACTGTTTTTT,CASSEGHRNEKLFF
TRBJ2-1,TRBV29-1,NA,TRBD2,TGCAGCTCCCAAGGGAGGACTAGCGGGAGAGTAACCTACAATGAGCAGTTCTTC,CSSQGRTSGRVTYNEQFF
TRBJ2-3,TRBV7-6,NA,TRBD2,TGTGCCAGCAGCTCCACGGGACTAGCTACAGATACGCAGTATTTT,CASSSTGLATDTQYF
TRBJ1-4,TRBV2,few,NA,TGTGCCAGCAGTGGAGGGACAATCCAAGAAAAACTGTTTTTT,CASSGGTIQEKLFF
TRBJ1-2,TRBV6-5,NA,TRBD1,TGTGCCAGCAGTCCTAGGACAGGGGCGGATGGCTACACCTTC,CASSPRTGADGYTF
TRBJ2-7,TRBV5-1,many,NA,TGCGCCAGCAGCTCCTTTGGAGGGGGCAACTACGAGCAGTACTTC,CASSSFGGGNYEQYF
TRBJ2-5,TRBV4-2,many,NA,TGTGCCAGCAGCCTGGCGGAGGGAGCTGGGCAAGAGACCCAGTACTTC,CASSLAEGAGQETQYF
TRBJ2-1,TRBV6-6,many,TRBD2,TGTGCCAGCAGTTACTCGCCTAGCGGGGGTCCCTACAATGAGCAGTTCTTC,CASSYSPSGGPYNEQFF
TRBJ2-6,TRBV12-3/TRBV12-4,many,NA,TGTGCCAGCAGTTTTTTGGGAGTTATCTCTGGGGCCAACGTCCTGACTTTC,CASSFLGVISGANVLTF
TRBJ1-6,TRBV20-1,few,NA,TGCAGTGCTAGGGACGGGCCCAGGGATTCACCCCTCCACTTT,CSARDGPRDSPLHF
TRBJ2-5,TRBV20-1,many,NA,TGCAGTGCTAGAGGCCTACCGCGGGAACAAGAGACCCAGTACTTC,CSARGLPREQETQYF
TRBJ2-1,TRBV4-1,few,NA,TGCGCCAGCAGCCAAGAGTCCGGACCGTTCCATGAGCAGTTCTTC,CASSQESGPFHEQFF
TRBJ1-2,TRBV12-3/TRBV12-4,NA,NA,TGTGCCCCCCCGGGCTATGGCTACACCTTC,CAPPGYGYTF
TRBJ1-5,TRBV6-6,many,NA,TGTGCCAGCAGCCTATCCCCCCATCAGCCCCAGCATTTT,CASSLSPHQPQHF
TRBJ2-2,TRBV14,NA,NA,TGTGCCAGCAGCTCAATGGGGCCGTTCGCGAACACCGGGGAGCTGTTTTTT,CASSSMGPFANTGELFF
TRBJ2-3,TRBV20-1,NA,NA,TGCAGTGCTAGCGGCTCCGGGGAGGCCACAGATACGCAGTATTTT,CSASGSGEATDTQYF
TRBJ1-2,TRBV6-2/TRBV6-3,many,TRBD1,TGTGCCAGCACCTTCGAGAGGGGGCATAAAGATGGCTACACCTTC,CASTFERGHKDGYTF